This is a list of T cell receptor beta chains from one sample in a study of CD8+CD57+ T cells in acquired aplastic anemia. TCRdb processed the reads anew with MiXCR; each CDR3 protein has one entry. The repertoire holds 150,000 to 200,000 distinct CDR3 sequences, less than 60% seen once, with more than 0.85% in the top ten. The sequenced material came from sorted CD4+, CD8+, or CD8+CD57+ T cells (not recorded which) from PBMCs. These TCRs come from a human donor with aplastic anemia. CDR3s include the opening cysteine and the closing phenylalanine or tryptophan. Fields, in order: clone size, D gene, V gene, J gene, CDR3 DNA, CDR3 protein. The D gene is left open where the match is weak. Only part of the rows carry a size: once, few, many, or a class if the clone is expanded.

many	TRBD1	TRBV4-3	TRBJ2-1	TGCGCCAGCAGCCCCTCGGGTGGACAGGGCAGGAGTGAGCAGTTCTTC	CASSPSGGQGRSEQFF
.	TRBD1	TRBV7-2	TRBJ2-1	TGTGCCAGCAGCCAAGACAGGGAACAGTTCTTC	CASSQDREQFF
.	TRBD2	TRBV7-9	TRBJ2-5	TGTGCCAGCAGCCAAGGACTAGCGAAGCAAGAGACCCAGTACTTC	CASSQGLAKQETQYF
.	.	TRBV27	TRBJ2-3	TGTGCCAGCAGTTGGGGGGGCACGACAGATACGCAGTATTTT	CASSWGGTTDTQYF
.	.	TRBV2	TRBJ2-7	TGTGCCAGCAGCCGGGGCAAGCTCTACGAGCGGTACTTC	CASSRGKLYERYF
many	TRBD2	TRBV10-3	TRBJ2-2	TGTGCCATCAGTGTTTCTAGCGGGGGCTCCGGGGAGCTGTTTTTT	CAISVSSGGSGELFF
.	TRBD1	TRBV5-1	TRBJ2-7	TGTGCCGGCAGCCCGGACAGGGTCGGCGAGCAGTACTTC	CAGSPDRVGEQYF
.	.	TRBV4-1	TRBJ1-4	TGCGCCAGCAGCCAAGTCCCGCGGGAGGTAAATGAAAAACTGTTTTTT	CASSQVPREVNEKLFF
many	TRBD1	TRBV6-4	TRBJ1-1	TGTGCCAGCATGCGGGACAGCATGAACACTGAAGCTTTCTTT	CASMRDSMNTEAFF
.	.	TRBV15	TRBJ2-3	TGTGCCACCAGCAGAGTGGGACCCACAGATACGCAGTATTTT	CATSRVGPTDTQYF
.	.	TRBV24-1	TRBJ2-1	TGTGCCACCAGTGATCAAACGCACTCCTACAATGAGCAGTTCTTC	CATSDQTHSYNEQFF
many	TRBD2	TRBV19	TRBJ2-1	TGTGCCAGTGGAGATGGGGGGGGGAGCTCCTACAATGAGCAGTTCTTC	CASGDGGGSSYNEQFF
.	.	TRBV20-1	TRBJ1-1	TGCAGTGCCAACTCCCGACCTGAAGTTTTCTTT	CSANSRPEVFF
many	.	TRBV7-8	TRBJ1-4	TGTGCCAGCAGCTTAGAGGGGAGGGTGGATGAAAAACTGTTTTTT	CASSLEGRVDEKLFF
many	.	TRBV2	TRBJ2-7	TGTGCCAGCAGTGAAGCACAGGGCCTCATTTCCTACGAGCAGTACTTC	CASSEAQGLISYEQYF
few	TRBD1	TRBV24-1	TRBJ2-7	TGTGCCACCAGTGACTCGGACAGGGCCGAGCAGTACTTC	CATSDSDRAEQYF
.	.	TRBV7-6	TRBJ1-1	TGTGCCAGCAGCCCCAGCCCCCAGGGGAAAGCTTCCTTT	CASSPSPQGKASF
few	.	TRBV7-9	TRBJ1-1	TGTGCCAGCAGCTTAGGCCAGACCAGCACTGAAGCTTTCTTT	CASSLGQTSTEAFF
many	TRBD1	TRBV9	TRBJ1-1	TGTGCCAGCAGCGGAGGACAGGCGAACACTGAAGCTTTCTTT	CASSGGQANTEAFF
many	.	TRBV6-1	TRBJ2-1	TGTGCCAGCACCTCAAGGGCTGATGAGGGCTACAATGAGCAGTTCTTC	CASTSRADEGYNEQFF
.	TRBD2	TRBV20-1	TRBJ2-5	TGCAGTGCTAGATCAGGACTAGAGCAAGAGACCCAGTACTTC	CSARSGLEQETQYF
many	.	TRBV4-2	TRBJ2-2	TGTGCCAGCAGCCAAGTCGGCACCGGGGAGCTGTTTTTT	CASSQVGTGELFF
.	TRBD1	TRBV15	TRBJ1-4	TGTGCCACCAGCAGCGGGACAGTTGAAAAACTGTTTTTT	CATSSGTVEKLFF
.	TRBD2	TRBV19	TRBJ2-5	TGTGCCAGCCATCGGGGGGGGCCGGGAGAGACCCAGTACTTC	CASHRGGPGETQYF
.	TRBD1	TRBV19	TRBJ1-5	TGTGCCAGTAGTATAGGAGAGGGGGCCGGCCAGCCCCAGCATTTT	CASSIGEGAGQPQHF
.	TRBD2	TRBV20-1	TRBJ2-7	TGCAGTGCCAGCAGTCCTCTAGCGGGGGGCACCTACGAGCAGTACTTC	CSASSPLAGGTYEQYF
.	.	TRBV29-1	TRBJ2-1	TGCAGCTGGTCATTCCACAATGAGCAGTTCTTC	CSWSFHNEQFF
many	.	TRBV29-1	TRBJ2-7	TGCAGCACCGGGACAACTCCCTACGAGCAGTACTTC	CSTGTTPYEQYF
.	TRBD2	TRBV29-1	TRBJ2-7	TGCAGCGTTGAAGGACTAGCGGGAGTCGAGCAGTACTTC	CSVEGLAGVEQYF
many	TRBD2	TRBV15	TRBJ2-4	TGTGCCACCAGCAGAACTAGCGGGGTTCTAGCCAAAAACATTCAGTACTTC	CATSRTSGVLAKNIQYF
many	.	TRBV15	TRBJ2-5	TGTGCCACCAGCAGAGGGCAGGGCCGACAGTACTTC	CATSRGQGRQYF
many	.	TRBV3-1	TRBJ2-1	TGTGCCAGCAGCCAAGGTGGGGAACAGTTCTTC	CASSQGGEQFF
.	.	TRBV20-1	TRBJ1-5	TGCAGTGCTAGACAACAGGAGGGGAGGAATCAGCCCCAGCATTTT	CSARQQEGRNQPQHF
.	.	TRBV5-1	TRBJ2-5	TGCGCCAGCAGCTTGGAGAGGGGTGAAGAGACCCAGTACTTC	CASSLERGEETQYF
many	.	TRBV9	TRBJ2-7	TGTGCCAGCAGCGTAGGGACACTTAGCTCCTACGAGCAGTACTTC	CASSVGTLSSYEQYF
few	.	TRBV5-4	TRBJ2-1	TGTGCCAGCAGCTTGGAATGGGACTCCTACAATGAGCAGTTCTTC	CASSLEWDSYNEQFF
.	TRBD1	TRBV6-1	TRBJ1-5	TGTGCCAGCAGTGAATACAGGGGTCAGCCCCAGCATTTT	CASSEYRGQPQHF
many	.	TRBV7-9	TRBJ2-6	TGTGCCAGCAGCTTAAGTTCGTGGGCAGCTGGGGCCAACGTCCTGACTTTC	CASSLSSWAAGANVLTF
.	.	TRBV6-1	TRBJ2-7	TGTGCCAGCAGTGATAACGGCAGCCGAACCTCCTACGAGCAGTACTTC	CASSDNGSRTSYEQYF
once	TRBD2	TRBV11-1	TRBJ2-3	TGTGCCAGCAGCTTACCAGCTAGCGGGGGGTCCTGGGTACGCGATACGCAGTATTTT	CASSLPASGGSWVRDTQYF
.	.	TRBV7-8	TRBJ1-2	TGTGCCAGCAGCTTACGACGGAGCTACACCTTC	CASSLRRSYTF
many	TRBD2	TRBV20-1	TRBJ2-1	TGCAGTGCCCGCAGGACTAGCGGGGGATACAATGAGCAGTTCTTC	CSARRTSGGYNEQFF
many	.	TRBV2	TRBJ1-3	TGTGCCAGCAGAGTCTCTGGAAACACCATATATTTT	CASRVSGNTIYF
.	.	TRBV2	TRBJ1-6	TGTGCCAGCAGTGAAAGGAGGGATTCACCCCTCCACTTT	CASSERRDSPLHF
.	.	TRBV6-1	TRBJ2-4	TGTGCCAGCAGATCCCTACGACAGGCCCCACGGAACATTCAGTACTTC	CASRSLRQAPRNIQYF
few	.	TRBV10-2	TRBJ2-7	TGCGCCAGCAGTGAAGTCGGGGACTCCTACGAGCAGTACTTC	CASSEVGDSYEQYF
.	TRBD1	TRBV6-5	TRBJ1-1	TGTGCCAGCAGTTACGGGACAGGGGGCGACACTGAAGCTTTCTTT	CASSYGTGGDTEAFF
.	TRBD2	TRBV20-1	TRBJ2-3	TGCAGTGCTAGGGGTGGAACTAGCGGCACAGATACGCAGTATTTT	CSARGGTSGTDTQYF
many	TRBD2	TRBV9	TRBJ2-5	TGTGCCAGCAGCGCTGGGAGGAGCGGGGGGCTGTTCCAAGAGACCCAGTACTTC	CASSAGRSGGLFQETQYF
.	.	TRBV4-1	TRBJ1-6	TGCGCCAGCAGCCAGGGTCTTTGGCCCCTCCACTTT	CASSQGLWPLHF
many	TRBD2	TRBV7-8	TRBJ2-5	TGTGCCAGCAGCTTAGGGACTAGCGACCCGGAGACCCAGTACTTC	CASSLGTSDPETQYF
.	TRBD1	TRBV19	TRBJ1-1	TGTGCCAGTAGTATCCAGGGGGCCACTGAAGCTTTCTTT	CASSIQGATEAFF
.	.	TRBV7-3	TRBJ1-4	TGTGCCAGCAGCTTCGGGCCTGGGGAAAAACTGTTTTTT	CASSFGPGEKLFF
.	.	TRBV27	TRBJ2-7	TGTGCCAGCAGGGAGTCCCCCTACGAGCAGTACTTC	CASRESPYEQYF
many	.	TRBV20-1	TRBJ2-5	TGCAGTGCTTCATCACGACAGGGAGGTCGGCAGACCCAGTACTTC	CSASSRQGGRQTQYF
.	.	TRBV7-3	TRBJ1-4	TGTGCCAGCAGCTTCTACTTGGGGGAAAAACTGTTTTTT	CASSFYLGEKLFF
.	.	TRBV6-1	TRBJ2-3	TGTGCCAGCACCGGAAGAGGGGAAGCTGGAGATACGCAGTATTTT	CASTGRGEAGDTQYF